The source of this T cell receptor (beta chain) is a study of blood T cells in healthy people across ages. Notes on the study in general: Getting older went along with TCR beta diversity per million T cells dropping roughly linearly.

The length of the CDR3 is 15 residues. Germline values: CDR1 MGHDK, CDR2 SYGVNS. Between the trimmed V and J ends, which lost 8 bases and 3 bases, there was a span of 20 bases. On this clonotype: Its specificity is unknown.

PCR was performed a second time for roughly 7 to 12 cycles using a sample-barcoded 5' primer and a J-beta primer mix. TCRdb itself ran the 5' RACE reads through MiXCR, one entry per CDR3 protein. The data contain 1.5 million to 2 million distinct CDR3 sequences, about 28% of them singletons. The source is a woman in her 30s in good health. The specimen was blood. The genes are TRBV25-1 and TRBJ2-7; D call uncertain. In DNA, the CDR3 is TGTGCCAGCGCCGGTCCGAGGAGCTATGGCTACGAGCAGTACTTC. Translated, it gives CASAGPRSYGYEQYF.